One and the same sample provided the 3 T cell receptor beta chains below, sequenced in a study of cytomegalovirus exposure and HLA in healthy donors. 60 Vbeta and 13 Jbeta primers were used in PCR. Using immunoSEQ multiplex PCR, the repertoire was profiled, and TCRdb retains in-frame clones only, with some absent. This table has 150,000 to 200,000 clones, 60% to 80% appearing once. The sample consisted of PBMCs. The origin of the receptors is a woman between 40 and 50 years old in good health and CMV-seropositive.

A few counts support this clone. Germline is not matched at one junction end, which may reflect a read error. The gene calls are TRBV5-1 and TRBJ1-2; D may be TRBD1 (5 bases). The CDR3 spans 12 residues. Per germline, CDR1 SGHRS and CDR2 YFSETQ. CDR3 DNA sequence: TGTGCCAGCAGCTTGACAGTCAGTGGCTACACCTTC. Its protein is CASSLTVSGYTF.

This chain connects TRBV19 to TRBJ2-1; 7 bases align to TRBD2. The CDR3 length is 15 residues. V dropped 2 bases and J dropped 6; count of bases not matched to a gene: 7. CDR1 and CDR2 (germline): LNHDA, SQIVND (reference sequence). The CDR3 spells CASSIQAGGGNEQFF. CDR3 coding DNA: TGTGCCAGTAGTATACAAGCGGGCGGGGGCAATGAGCAGTTCTTC.

V and J are TRBV19 and TRBJ1-2; 11 positions agree with TRBD1. The CDR3 runs 15 residues. Germline-derived CDR1 and CDR2 are LNHDA and SQIVND (reference sequence). Trimming at V came to 3 bases and at J to 3 bases, leaving 3 bases not matched to a gene. The CDR3 DNA follows: TGTGCCAGTAGTATGCCGGGACAGGGGGACTATGGCTACACCTTC. Its protein is CASSMPGQGDYGYTF.